The rows below give T cell receptor beta chains drawn from one sample of a study of PD-1 blockade in classical Hodgkin lymphoma. The table came from immunoSEQ multiplex PCR; TCRdb's copy has only in-frame clones and leaves some out. The table records fewer than 90,000 clones, 85% to 95% of them present only once. Sample: peripheral blood mononuclear cells (PBMCs). Source of these receptors: a human donor with classical Hodgkin lymphoma. CDR3s include the opening cysteine and the closing phenylalanine or tryptophan. D genes are given only for firm matches. Part of the rows lack a size; the others show once, few, many or a class for expanded clones.

d_call | clone_size | j_call | v_call | cdr3_nt | cdr3_aa
- | - | TRBJ2-7 | TRBV6-6 | TGTGCCAGCAGTCAAGGGACTCTCGAGCAGTACTTC | CASSQGTLEQYF
- | - | TRBJ2-2 | TRBV7-2 | TGTGCCAGCAGCCCCCCGGGTCGTACGAACACCGGGGAGCTGTTTTTT | CASSPPGRTNTGELFF
- | - | TRBJ1-3 | TRBV10-2 | TGCGCCAGCACCGGGACGCTGGAATCTGGAAACACCATATATTTT | CASTGTLESGNTIYF
- | - | TRBJ2-1 | TRBV7-9 | TGTGCCAGCAGCTTAGACGGCGATGAGCAGTTCTTC | CASSLDGDEQFF
- | - | TRBJ1-2 | TRBV6-1 | TGTGCCAGCGAAGTTGTTGATATTCGCTACACCTTC | CASEVVDIRYTF
- | - | TRBJ1-1 | TRBV7-3 | TGTGCCAGCAGCCCGGTAGGGGGGCGGGTAACTGAAGCTTTCTTT | CASSPVGGRVTEAFF
TRBD1 | - | TRBJ1-4 | TRBV5-1 | TGCGCCAGCAGTCCGACAGGGGGGATGAGTGAAAAACTGTTTTTT | CASSPTGGMSEKLFF
- | - | TRBJ2-4 | TRBV10-1 | TGCGCCACCAGGGAGTCGGGAGTGCTAGCCAAAAACATTCAGTACTTC | CATRESGVLAKNIQYF
- | - | TRBJ2-7 | TRBV19 | TGTGCCAGTAGTATAGATTTTGCCAGGGCCTACGAGCAGTACTTC | CASSIDFARAYEQYF
TRBD1 | - | TRBJ2-7 | TRBV6-5 | TGTGCCAGCAGCCTGACAGGGTTTGGCGAGCAGTACTTC | CASSLTGFGEQYF
TRBD2 | - | TRBJ2-3 | TRBV6-4 | TGTGCCAGCAGTGAAAGACTAGCGGGACCCACAGATACGCAGTATTTT | CASSERLAGPTDTQYF
- | - | TRBJ2-1 | TRBV6-1 | TGTGCCAGCAGCCAAGAACAGGGAAATGAGCAGTTCTTC | CASSQEQGNEQFF
TRBD1 | - | TRBJ2-7 | TRBV18 | TGTGCCAGCTCACTACAGGGGACCTACGAGCAGTACTTC | CASSLQGTYEQYF
TRBD2 | - | TRBJ2-5 | TRBV7-9 | TGTGCCAGCAGCAGAGGGCGGGGTTCCGGGACTAATTCCCTGGAGACCCAGTACTTC | CASSRGRGSGTNSLETQYF
- | - | TRBJ1-3 | TRBV4-3 | TGCGCCAGCAGCCAAGATTATGGACAGCTCGGAAACACCATATATTTT | CASSQDYGQLGNTIYF
TRBD2 | - | TRBJ2-1 | TRBV28 | TGTGCCAGCAGGCCAACTAGCGGGAGTGGTTACAATCATGAGCAGTTCTTC | CASRPTSGSGYNHEQFF
- | - | TRBJ1-2 | TRBV19 | TGTGCCAGTAGTATAGGGGGGCCCATCCCTAACTATGGCTACACCTTC | CASSIGGPIPNYGYTF
- | once | TRBJ1-2 | TRBV5-6 | TGTGCCAGCAGCTTGCAAGTCCTCCTTGGGTTTAACTATGGCTACACCTTC | CASSLQVLLGFNYGYTF
- | few | TRBJ1-3 | TRBV19 | TGTGCAGGTGGCTCTGGAAACACCATATATTTT | CAGGSGNTIYF
TRBD1 | - | TRBJ1-1 | TRBV7-2 | TGTGCCAGCAGAGGACAGGGACCGGCAGCTTTCTTT | CASRGQGPAAFF
- | - | TRBJ1-2 | TRBV21-1 | TGTGCCAGCAGTATACCGGGGCAAAATGGCTACACCTTC | CASSIPGQNGYTF
TRBD2 | - | TRBJ2-1 | TRBV5-8 | TGTGCCAGCAGCCCACTACCGCGGGGGGGGAATGAGCAGTTCTTC | CASSPLPRGGNEQFF
TRBD1 | - | TRBJ1-5 | TRBV10-1 | TGCGCCAGCAAAACTCAGGGGGGAGATCAGCCCCAGCATTTT | CASKTQGGDQPQHF
- | - | TRBJ1-3 | TRBV6-1 | TGTGCCAGCAGTGTACGAGGGGGTAGAGGAAACACCATATATTTT | CASSVRGGRGNTIYF
- | - | TRBJ1-1 | TRBV6-5 | TGTGCCAGCAGTTACTCCGGATCCGGGGACACTGAAGCTTTCTTT | CASSYSGSGDTEAFF
TRBD1 | - | TRBJ2-6 | TRBV11-3 | TGTGCCAGCAGCTTAGAAGTCACGGACAGGGGAGCCGGGGCCAACGTCCTGACTTTC | CASSLEVTDRGAGANVLTF
- | - | TRBJ2-7 | TRBV11-2 | TGTGCCAGCAGCTTAGAAGGGGGGTACGAGCAGTACTTC | CASSLEGGYEQYF
- | - | TRBJ2-7 | TRBV9 | TGTGCCAGCAGCGTAGGACAGTACTACGAGCAGTACTTC | CASSVGQYYEQYF
- | - | TRBJ2-6 | TRBV2 | TGTGCCAGCACCGGGGTTGGGGCCAACGTCCTGACTTTC | CASTGVGANVLTF
TRBD1 | - | TRBJ1-1 | TRBV14 | TGTGCCAGCAGCCCTACAGGGGACACTGAAGCTTTCTTT | CASSPTGDTEAFF
- | - | TRBJ1-1 | TRBV20-1 | TGCAGGGGGGTAGAAGGCACTGAAGCTTTCTTT | CRGVEGTEAFF
TRBD1 | - | TRBJ2-7 | TRBV5-1 | TGCGCCAGCAGCCCAGGGACAGGGGGGATCGAGCAGTACTTC | CASSPGTGGIEQYF
TRBD1 | - | TRBJ2-7 | TRBV10-1 | TGCGCCAGCAGTGAGGCCGACAGGGGGGTCTTCTTC | CASSEADRGVFF
- | - | TRBJ1-3 | TRBV28 | TGTGCCAGCAGTTTCAGGGTAGGAAACACCATATATTTT | CASSFRVGNTIYF
TRBD1 | - | TRBJ2-7 | TRBV28 | TGTGCCAGCAGGGGACAGGGGGATACTACCTACGAGCAGTACTTC | CASRGQGDTTYEQYF
TRBD1 | - | TRBJ2-3 | TRBV7-9 | TGTGCCAGCAGCCCAGGACAGGGGAGCACAGATACGCAGTATTTT | CASSPGQGSTDTQYF
- | - | TRBJ1-1 | TRBV27 | TGTGCCAGCAGTTGGCGGAGTAGTACTGAAGCTTTCTTT | CASSWRSSTEAFF
- | - | TRBJ2-7 | TRBV18 | TGTGCCAGCTCACCACTTCAAGGGGCCTACGAGCAGTACTTC | CASSPLQGAYEQYF
- | - | TRBJ2-4 | TRBV7-9 | TGTGCCAGCAGCCCCTCTCCCGTCGGGACTCGCCGAAACATTCAGTACTTC | CASSPSPVGTRRNIQYF
TRBD1 | - | TRBJ2-2 | TRBV27 | TGTGCCAGCAGTTTACCCGGGACAGCGAACACCGGGGAGCTGTTTTTT | CASSLPGTANTGELFF
- | - | TRBJ2-7 | TRBV11-2 | TGTGCAATACTAAGACAACTCGGCGAGCAGTACTTC | CAILRQLGEQYF
- | - | TRBJ2-5 | TRBV5-8 | TGTGCCAGCAGCTTAGACCGGGAGACCCAGTACTTC | CASSLDRETQYF
TRBD1 | - | TRBJ2-7 | TRBV5-5 | TGTGCCAGCAGCTGGGGACAGGGGCGTTCCTACGAGCAGTACTTC | CASSWGQGRSYEQYF
- | once | TRBJ2-6 | TRBV19 | TGTGCCAGTAGTCCAGGGACACCTTCCTCTGGGGCCAACGTCCTGACTTTC | CASSPGTPSSGANVLTF
- | - | TRBJ2-7 | TRBV19 | TGTGCCAGTAGTATAGCACGGGGGACCTACGAGCAGTACTTC | CASSIARGTYEQYF
TRBD2 | - | TRBJ2-5 | TRBV7-9 | TGTGCCAGCAGCTTAGGGGCTAGCGGGGGGTCGAAAGAGACCCAGTACTTC | CASSLGASGGSKETQYF
- | - | TRBJ1-6 | TRBV27 | TGTGCCAGCAGTGCCGGGACCGGTAATTCACCCCTCCACTTT | CASSAGTGNSPLHF
- | - | TRBJ2-7 | TRBV28 | TGTGCCAGCAGTTTCGGGAGATACTACGAGCAGTACTTC | CASSFGRYYEQYF
- | - | TRBJ1-1 | TRBV11-2 | TGTGCCAGCAGCTTATGGGGGTCCCTATGGGACACTGAAGCTTTCTTT | CASSLWGSLWDTEAFF
TRBD1 | once | TRBJ1-1 | TRBV5-1 | TGCGCCAGCAGCTTTTTCTGGACAGGGAGGAACACTGAAGCTTTCTTT | CASSFFWTGRNTEAFF
- | - | TRBJ1-1 | TRBV14 | TGTGCCAGCAGCCAACAAGCCGGGGCCACTGAAGCTTTCTTT | CASSQQAGATEAFF
- | - | TRBJ2-1 | TRBV19 | TGTGCCAGTAGTCCCGGAGCCGACAATGAGCAGTTCTTC | CASSPGADNEQFF